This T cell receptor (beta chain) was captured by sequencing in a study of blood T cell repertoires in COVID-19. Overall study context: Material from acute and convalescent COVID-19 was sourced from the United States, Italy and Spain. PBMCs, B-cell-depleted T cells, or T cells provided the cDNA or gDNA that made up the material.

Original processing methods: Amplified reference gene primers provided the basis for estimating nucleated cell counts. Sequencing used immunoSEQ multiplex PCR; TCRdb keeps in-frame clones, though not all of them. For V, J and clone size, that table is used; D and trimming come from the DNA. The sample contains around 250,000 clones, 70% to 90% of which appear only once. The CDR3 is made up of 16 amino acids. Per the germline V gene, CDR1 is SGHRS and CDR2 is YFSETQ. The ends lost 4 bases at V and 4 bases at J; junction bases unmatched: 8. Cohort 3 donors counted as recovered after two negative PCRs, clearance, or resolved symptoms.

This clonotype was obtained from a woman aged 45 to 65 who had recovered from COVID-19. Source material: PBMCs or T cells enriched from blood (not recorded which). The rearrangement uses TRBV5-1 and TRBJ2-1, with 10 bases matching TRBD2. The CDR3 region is CASSKEGLANYNEQFF. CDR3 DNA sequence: TGCGCCAGCAGCAAAGAGGGACTAGCGAATTACAATGAGCAGTTCTTC.